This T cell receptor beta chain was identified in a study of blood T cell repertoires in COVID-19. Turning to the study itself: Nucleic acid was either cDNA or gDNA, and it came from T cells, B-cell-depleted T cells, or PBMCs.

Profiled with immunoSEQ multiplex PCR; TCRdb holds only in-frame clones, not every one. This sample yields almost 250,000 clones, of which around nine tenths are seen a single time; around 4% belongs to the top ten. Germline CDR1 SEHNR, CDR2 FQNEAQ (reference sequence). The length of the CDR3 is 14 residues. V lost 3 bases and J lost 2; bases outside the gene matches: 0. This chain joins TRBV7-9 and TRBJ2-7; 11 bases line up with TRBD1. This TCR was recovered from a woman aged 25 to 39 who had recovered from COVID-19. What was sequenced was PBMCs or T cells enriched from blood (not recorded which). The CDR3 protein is CASSLDRGPYEQYF. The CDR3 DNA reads TGTGCCAGCAGCTTGGACAGGGGGCCCTACGAGCAGTACTTC.